These 30 T cell receptor beta chains share one sample of origin, sequenced in a study of blood T cell repertoires in COVID-19. Only in-frame clones appear in the TCRdb table, and some are missing; sequencing was by immunoSEQ multiplex PCR. The repertoire holds about 130,000 clones, with approximately 86% as singletons. Input material: peripheral blood. These receptors came from a woman between 45 and 65 years old who had recovered from COVID-19.

J is TRBJ1-5 and V is TRBV19, with 10 bases matching TRBD1. V shed 4 bases and J 3 bases; nucleotides not matched to a gene: 6. The CDR3 length is 16 residues. Germline V CDR1 and CDR2: LNHDA, SQIVND (reference sequence). In DNA form, the CDR3 reads TGTGCCAGTAGTACACGACAGGGGGCAGCCAATCAGCCCCAGCATTTT. Residues: CASSTRQGAANQPQHF.

V gene TRBV4-1 combines with J gene TRBJ2-7; perhaps TRBD1 as D (5 bases). The germline gives CDR1 MGHRA, CDR2 YSYEKL. This CDR3 has 13 residues. V was pared by 4 bases and J by 3 bases, with 10 bases between. The CDR3, as DNA: TGCGCCAGCAGCCTACAAACAGGCTACGAGCAGTACTTC. As protein: CASSLQTGYEQYF.

This clone appeared a single time. The V gene is TRBV19, the J gene TRBJ1-1; D gene ambiguous. V was cut by 7 bases and J by 1 base, with 13 bases left in between. Per the germline V gene, CDR1 is LNHDA and CDR2 is SQIVND (reference sequence). The CDR3 runs 14 residues. The CDR3 is CASTGYDWNTEAFF. The CDR3 DNA follows: TGTGCCAGTACCGGGTACGACTGGAACACTGAAGCTTTCTTT.

This chain joins TRBV9 and TRBJ1-6; TRBD1 matches at 9 bases. This CDR3 contains 15 residues. Looked up from germline, CDR1 is SGDLS and CDR2 is YYNGEE. J gave up 7 bases and V 0 bases, and 2 bases lay outside the gene matches. CDR3 in amino acids: CASSVEQGANSPLHF. CDR3 nucleotide sequence: TGTGCCAGCAGCGTAGAACAGGGGGCGAATTCACCCCTCCACTTT.

V is TRBV11-2 and J is TRBJ2-1, with D hard to call. This CDR3 has 14 residues. Germline values: CDR1 SGHAT, CDR2 FQNNGV. V lost 5 bases, J lost 2 bases, and 10 bases lay in between. CDR3 DNA: TGTGCCAGCAGCCCAATATCTACCTACAATGAGCAGTTCTTC. Amino acids: CASSPISTYNEQFF.

The chain employs TRBV20-1 and TRBJ1-1, with no clear D. Trimming left V 3 bases short and J 1 base short, with 12 bases between. This CDR3 is built from 14 residues. Germline values: CDR1 DFQATT, CDR2 SNEGSKA (reference sequence). This CDR3 is CSASKANRNTEAFF. The CDR3 region has the DNA TGCAGTGCTAGTAAGGCTAACAGGAACACTGAAGCTTTCTTT.

The chain carries TRBV5-1 and TRBJ1-2; possibly TRBD1 for D (6 bases). There are 18 residues in the CDR3. V was pared by 2 bases and J by 1 base, with 21 bases between. Germline CDR1 and CDR2: SGHRS and YFSETQ. CDR3 nucleotides: TGCGCCAGCAGCTTAGGTCCCGGGACAAGATTTATTAACTATGGCTACACCTTC. Translation: CASSLGPGTRFINYGYTF.

This chain uses TRBV7-9 with TRBJ2-7; D is possibly TRBD2 (6 bases). V was pared by 5 bases and J by 6 bases, with 23 bases between. CDR1 and CDR2 (germline): SEHNR, FQNEAQ (reference sequence). The CDR3 is 16 amino acids. The chain's CDR3 is CASSRRQGGGLGEQYF. Here the CDR3 DNA reads TGTGCCAGCAGCCGACGGCAGGGTGGAGGGTTGGGCGAGCAGTACTTC.

The genes are TRBV19 and TRBJ2-3; TRBD2 matches 9 bases. With 5 bases clipped from V and 3 bases from J, the junction kept 9 bases outside the gene matches. This CDR3 comprises 16 residues. The germline gives CDR1 LNHDA, CDR2 SQIVND (reference sequence). CDR3 amino acids: CASSSLSGSVTDTQYF. CDR3 nucleotide sequence: TGTGCCAGTAGTTCCCTTAGCGGGAGCGTGACAGATACGCAGTATTTT.

The rearrangement joins TRBV19 to TRBJ2-6; maybe TRBD1 (6 bases). Per germline, CDR1 LNHDA and CDR2 SQIVND (reference sequence). Trimming removed 6 bases at V and 1 base at J, with 19 bases between. This CDR3 is 18 amino acids long. The CDR3 sequence is CASSRRQATISGANVLTF. The CDR3 DNA reads TGTGCCAGTAGCCGAAGACAGGCTACGATATCTGGGGCCAACGTCCTGACTTTC.

The V gene is TRBV5-4, the J gene TRBJ2-1, with 10 bases that match TRBD1. With V trimmed by 4 bases and J by 5 bases, 6 bases remained unmatched. The CDR3 spans 15 residues. In germline, CDR1 is SGHNT, CDR2 YYREEE (reference sequence). The CDR3 loop is CASSPDGTGDNEQFF. CDR3 DNA: TGTGCCAGCAGCCCGGACGGGACAGGGGACAATGAGCAGTTCTTC.

V gene TRBV29-1 combines with J gene TRBJ2-3; TRBD1 matches at 8 bases. Per the germline V gene, CDR1 is SQVTM and CDR2 is ANQGSEA. This CDR3 comprises 13 residues. V was clipped by 8 bases and J by 0 bases; unmatched bases: 4. The CDR3 DNA is TGCAGCATACGACAGGGGAGCACAGATACGCAGTATTTT. This translates into CSIRQGSTDTQYF.

This rearrangement joins TRBV27 to TRBJ1-6, with D perhaps TRBD1 (5 bases). CDR3 length equals 14 residues. Trimming took 4 bases from V and 9 from J, leaving 13 bases between them. Germline V gene sequence: CDR1 MNHEY, CDR2 SMNVEV (reference sequence). This CDR3 is CASSSRDLRSPLHF. DNA of the CDR3: TGTGCCAGCAGTTCACGGGACTTGCGTTCACCCCTCCACTTT.

The V gene is TRBV4-1, the J gene TRBJ1-3, with D possibly matching TRBD1 (6 bases). The length of the CDR3 is 19 residues. Trimming removed 0 bases at V and 0 bases at J, with 18 bases between. Germline CDR1 reads MGHRA; CDR2 reads YSYEKL. CDR3 protein: CASSQDPLGLDSSGNTIYF. CDR3 bases: TGCGCCAGCAGCCAAGATCCGTTAGGGTTGGACAGCTCTGGAAACACCATATATTTT.

The chain uses TRBV11-2 and TRBJ2-5; D possibly corresponds to TRBD2 (6 bases). Trimming left V 4 bases short and J 2 bases short, with 17 bases between. Germline V gene sequence: CDR1 SGHAT, CDR2 FQNNGV. The CDR3 runs to 16 residues. The DNA of the CDR3 is TGTGCCAGCAGCTATCCTGGCAGGGCGGGGCAAGAGACCCAGTACTTC. Amino acids: CASSYPGRAGQETQYF.

This chain links TRBV7-3 with TRBJ2-3, with 7 nucleotides matching TRBD2. In germline, CDR1 is SGHTA, CDR2 FQGTGA. With 5 bases clipped from V and 2 bases from J, the junction kept 4 bases outside the gene matches. The CDR3 consists of 14 residues. The DNA for the CDR3 is TGTGCCAGCAGCCCTACTAGCGACACAGATACGCAGTATTTT. Protein: CASSPTSDTDTQYF.

The chain recombines TRBV10-3 with TRBJ1-4; the match to TRBD1 covers 7 bases. Germline CDR1 reads ENHRY; CDR2 reads SYGVKD. The CDR3 consists of 17 residues. V shed 4 bases and J 8 bases; nucleotides not matched to a gene: 16. In DNA form, the CDR3 reads TGTGCCATCAGTGCAGACGGAACAGGGGACGGAAGGGAAAAACTGTTTTTT. Protein sequence: CAISADGTGDGREKLFF.

The gene calls are TRBV9 and TRBJ2-7; perhaps TRBD2 as D (6 bases). Germline loops: CDR1 SGDLS, CDR2 YYNGEE. The CDR3 consists of 14 residues. V was cut by 1 base and J by 6 bases, with 14 bases left in between. CDR3 coding DNA: TGTGCCAGCAGCGTAACCGGGAGAGGAATCGAGCAGTACTTC. Protein: CASSVTGRGIEQYF.

V is TRBV6-4 and J is TRBJ2-7; no definite D call. This CDR3 spans 12 amino acids. Trimming removed 3 bases from V and 6 bases from J, with 9 bases in between. From germline, CDR1 is MRHNA and CDR2 SNTAGT. The CDR3 loop reads CASSEPVGEQYF. In DNA, the CDR3 is TGTGCCAGCAGTGAACCGGTTGGCGAGCAGTACTTC.

The chain links TRBV5-6 to TRBJ2-1; 8 positions match TRBD1. This CDR3 has 13 residues. Germline V gives CDR1 SGHDT, CDR2 YYEEEE. V shed 8 bases and J 8 bases; nucleotides not matched to a gene: 9. The CDR3 region is CASQGQGFHEQFF. In nucleotides, the CDR3 is TGTGCCAGTCAAGGACAGGGTTTTCATGAGCAGTTCTTC.

The chain carries TRBV30 and TRBJ1-2; 7 bases agree with TRBD1. This CDR3 is 14 amino acids long. With 0 bases clipped from V and 7 bases from J, the junction kept 8 bases outside the gene matches. CDR1 and CDR2 (germline): GTSNPN, SVGIG (reference sequence). The CDR3 nucleotides are TGTGCCTGGAGTGTGGGGCAGGGGGTTGGTGGCTACACCTTC. It translates to CAWSVGQGVGGYTF.

V is TRBV19 and J is TRBJ2-2; 8 bases map to TRBD2. CDR3 size: 16 residues. J lost 6 bases, V lost 3 bases, and 9 bases had no gene match. CDR1 and CDR2 (germline): LNHDA, SQIVND (reference sequence). CDR3 DNA sequence: TGTGCCAGTAGTATGGGACTAGGGGGGTTAGCCGGGGAGCTGTTTTTT. Amino acid sequence: CASSMGLGGLAGELFF.

The chain recombines TRBV4-1 with TRBJ2-1; TRBD2 aligns across 13 bases. Losses at the gene ends were 4 bases for V and 7 bases for J; bases not matched to a gene: 4. This CDR3 contains 15 residues. Germline values: CDR1 MGHRA, CDR2 YSYEKL. The CDR3 is CASSPMGLAGNEQFF. The CDR3, as DNA: TGCGCCAGCAGCCCCATGGGACTAGCGGGGAATGAGCAGTTCTTC.

CDR3 in DNA: TGTGCCAGCAGTAGCTGGGGAGAGGGTGGCTACACCTTC. It codes for CASSSWGEGGYTF. The chain joins TRBV28 to TRBJ1-2, with D unclear. This CDR3 spans 13 amino acids. V lost 5 bases to trimming and J lost 7 bases, with 14 bases between them. Germline V lookup: CDR1 MDHEN, CDR2 SYDVKM.

The chain combines TRBV11-3 with TRBJ2-2; the D is unclear. The V and J ends lost 8 bases and 4 bases respectively, with 17 bases between them. The germline V gene has CDR1 SGHNT and CDR2 YENEEA. The CDR3 spans 15 residues. Here the CDR3 DNA reads TGTGCCAGCTCCGATGTGGGCGAAATCACCGGGGAGCTGTTTTTT. Protein: CASSDVGEITGELFF. Based on the CDR3 plus reference TRBV11-3 and TRBJ2-2, the full variable domain is EAGVVQSPRYKIIEKKQPVAFWCNPISGHNTLYWYLQNLGQGPELLIRYENEEAVDDSQLPKDRFSAERLKGVDSTLKIQPAELGDSAVYLCASSDVGEITGELFFGEGSRLTVL.

The chain is built from TRBV24-1 and TRBJ1-4; TRBD1 agrees at 7 bases. There are 14 residues in the CDR3. The V gene end was trimmed by 7 bases and the J gene end by 6 bases; junction bases not matched to a gene: 7. The germline CDR1 and CDR2 sequences are KGHDR and SFDVKD. The CDR3 coding sequence is TGTGCCACCAGCGCAGGGGGAAAGGATGAAAAACTGTTTTTT. It yields the protein CATSAGGKDEKLFF.

The chain recombines TRBV6-2 or TRBV6-3 with TRBJ2-2; weak D call: TRBD2 (6 bases). The CDR3 runs to 15 residues. The germline CDR1 and CDR2 sequences are MNHEY and SVGEGT. The V end was cut by 4 bases, the J end by 6 bases, with 15 bases between. The CDR3 is CASSSLGSRSGELFF. The CDR3 bases are TGTGCCAGCAGTTCCCTCGGGAGCAGGTCCGGGGAGCTGTTTTTT.

The chain combines TRBV5-4 with TRBJ2-5, with 7 bases lining up with TRBD2. This CDR3 is built from 19 residues. Per the germline V gene, CDR1 is SGHNT and CDR2 is YYREEE (reference sequence). The V gene end was trimmed by 0 bases and the J gene end by 7 bases; junction bases not matched to a gene: 21. The CDR3 loop is CASSLAKASGLGVIATQYF. CDR3 in DNA: TGTGCCAGCAGCTTGGCCAAGGCTAGCGGTCTTGGGGTTATTGCGACCCAGTACTTC. Full variable domain (missing parts from reference TRBV5-4 and TRBJ2-5): ETGVTQSPTHLIKTRGQQVTLRCSSQSGHNTVSWYQQALGQGPQFIFQYYREEENGRGNFPPRFSGLQFPNYSSELNVNALELDDSALYLCASSLAKASGLGVIATQYFGPGTRLLVL.

With regard to this clone: No conserved phenylalanine or tryptophan ends this CDR3, so it is likely a read error. The DNA is omitted, as the CDR3 cannot be located on it reliably, and the CDR3 follows TCRdb's listing. V and J are TRBV7-2 and TRBJ1-1; the DNA was not used to check the table's D call, TRBD1. The CDR3 has 14 residues if both end residues are counted. Germline V CDR1 and CDR2: SGHTA, FQGNSA. The CDR3 reads CASSEDREHRTSFL.

This chain joins TRBV18 and TRBJ1-1, with D possibly being TRBD1 (6 bases). V gave up 4 bases and J gave up 4 bases, with 16 bases separating them. Looked up from germline, CDR1 is KGHSH and CDR2 is LQKENI. The CDR3 runs 15 residues. Here the CDR3 DNA reads TGTGCCAGCTCACGTACAGGGATTCTCAGCACTGAAGCTTTCTTT. Translation: CASSRTGILSTEAFF.